The TCR beta chain under discussion was sequenced for a study of T-cell reconstitution after alpha-beta-depleted transplantation in children. A library of TCRbeta sequences, prepared with unique molecular identifiers, was generated. TCRdb recomputed calls from the PCR reads with MiXCR, one row per CDR3 protein. The data show some 290,000 distinct CDR3 sequences, with approximately 23% seen just once and approximately 11% held by the top ten. Of note for this clonotype: Its antigen is unknown.

Overall study results and limits: Some patients' high day-60 TCRbeta diversity was traced to surviving recipient T cells and thymic progenitors. The authors attributed T-cell counts and diversity one year after transplant mostly to newly produced T cells. By about two months after transplant, alpha-beta T cells reportedly arose from several hundred graft clones that had expanded.

With 2 bases removed from V and 7 bases from J, the gap between germline ends came to 9 bases. Germline CDR1 and CDR2: LGHDT and YNNKEL (reference sequence). The CDR3 is 13 residues long. Sequenced material: PBMCs, mostly from graft donor cells, taken 180 days after TCRalphabeta/CD19-depleted stem cell transplant. This chain connects TRBV3-1 to TRBJ2-1; weak D call: TRBD2 (6 bases). The clonotype comes from a male patient aged 5 to 17 who had a stem cell transplant for acute lymphoblastic leukemia, so the T cells may come from the graft donor. The CDR3 nucleotides are TGTGCCAGCAGCCAATTGGAGGGAAATGAGCAGTTCTTC. Amino acids: CASSQLEGNEQFF.